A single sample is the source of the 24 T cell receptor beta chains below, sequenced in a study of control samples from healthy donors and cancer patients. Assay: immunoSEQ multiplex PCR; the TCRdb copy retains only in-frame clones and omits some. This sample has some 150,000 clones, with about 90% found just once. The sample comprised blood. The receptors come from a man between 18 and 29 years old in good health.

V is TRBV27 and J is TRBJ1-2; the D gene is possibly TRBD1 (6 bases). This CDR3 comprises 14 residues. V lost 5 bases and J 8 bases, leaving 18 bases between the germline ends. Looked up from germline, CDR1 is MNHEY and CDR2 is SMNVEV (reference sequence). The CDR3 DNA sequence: TGTGCCAGCAGTCGGGACATCGGACGTCGGGGCTACACCTTC. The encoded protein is CASSRDIGRRGYTF.

The CDR3 loop reads CASSQEVGTEAFF. The CDR3 DNA follows: TGTGCCAGCAGCCAAGAGGTGGGGACTGAAGCTTTCTTT. The genes are TRBV4-2 and TRBJ1-1; D call uncertain. V lost 0 bases, J lost 5 bases, and 7 bases lay in between. The CDR3 consists of 13 residues. In germline, CDR1 is LGHNA, CDR2 YNFKEQ.

The CDR3 protein is CASSLLSHVEAFF. The CDR3 DNA sequence: TGTGCCAGCAGTTTGCTTTCACACGTTGAAGCTTTCTTT. V is TRBV28 and J is TRBJ1-1; D call uncertain. Trimming left V 3 bases short and J 7 bases short, with 12 bases between. The CDR3 has 13 residues. CDR1 is MDHEN, CDR2 SYDVKM, per germline. Variable domain in full (rest from reference TRBV28 and TRBJ1-1): DVKVTQSSRYLVKRTGEKVFLECVQDMDHENMFWYRQDPGLGLRLIYFSYDVKMKEKGDIPEGYSVSREKKERFSLILESASTNQTSMYLCASSLLSHVEAFFGQGTRLTVV.

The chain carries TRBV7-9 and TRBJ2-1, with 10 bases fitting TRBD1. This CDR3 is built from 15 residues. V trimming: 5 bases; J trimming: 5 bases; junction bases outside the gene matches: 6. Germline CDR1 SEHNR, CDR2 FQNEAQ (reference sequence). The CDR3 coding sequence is TGTGCCAGCAGCCCCCGACAGGGGGCCCACAATGAGCAGTTCTTC. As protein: CASSPRQGAHNEQFF.

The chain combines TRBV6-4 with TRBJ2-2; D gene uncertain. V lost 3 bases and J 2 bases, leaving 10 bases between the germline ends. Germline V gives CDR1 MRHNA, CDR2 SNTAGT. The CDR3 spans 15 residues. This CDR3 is CASSERLTNTGELFF. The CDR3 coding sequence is TGTGCCAGCAGTGAACGGTTAACCAACACCGGGGAGCTGTTTTTT.

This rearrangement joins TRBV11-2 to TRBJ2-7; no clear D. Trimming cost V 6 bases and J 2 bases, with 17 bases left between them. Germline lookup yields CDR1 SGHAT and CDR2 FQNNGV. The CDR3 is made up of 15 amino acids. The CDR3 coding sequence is TGTGCCAGCAGGAAAATTGGGTTATCTACCTACGAGCAGTACTTC. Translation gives CASRKIGLSTYEQYF.

In DNA, the CDR3 is TGTGCCAGCAGCCCCCAGACAGGGCGCGTTTCGAGCGCTGAAGCTTTCTTT. Translation: CASSPQTGRVSSAEAFF. The gene calls are TRBV7-2 and TRBJ1-1; 7 bases agree with TRBD1. With 5 bases clipped from V and 6 bases from J, the junction kept 18 bases outside the gene matches. This CDR3 is 17 amino acids long. CDR1 and CDR2 from the germline V gene are SGHTA and FQGNSA.

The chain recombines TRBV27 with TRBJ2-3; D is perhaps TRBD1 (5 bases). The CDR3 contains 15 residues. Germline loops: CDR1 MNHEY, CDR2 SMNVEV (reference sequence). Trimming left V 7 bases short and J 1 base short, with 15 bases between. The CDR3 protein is CASIQDIYRTDTQYF. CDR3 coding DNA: TGTGCCAGCATTCAGGACATCTACCGCACAGATACGCAGTATTTT.

CDR3: CASSVWQNTEAFF. CDR3 bases: TGTGCCAGCAGTGTGTGGCAGAACACTGAAGCTTTCTTT. The V and J genes are TRBV2 and TRBJ1-1; the D is unclear. CDR1 and CDR2 from the germline V gene are SNHLY and FYNNEI. CDR3 length: 13 amino acids. V shed 4 bases and J shed 1 base, with 7 bases lying between them.

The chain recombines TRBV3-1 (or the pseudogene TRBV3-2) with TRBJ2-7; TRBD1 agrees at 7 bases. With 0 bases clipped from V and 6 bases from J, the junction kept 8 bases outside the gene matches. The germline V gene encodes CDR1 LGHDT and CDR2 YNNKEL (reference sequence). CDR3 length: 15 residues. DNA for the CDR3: TGTGCCAGCAGCCAAGATTCGAGGGCAGGGGGCGAGCAGTACTTC. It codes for CASSQDSRAGGEQYF.

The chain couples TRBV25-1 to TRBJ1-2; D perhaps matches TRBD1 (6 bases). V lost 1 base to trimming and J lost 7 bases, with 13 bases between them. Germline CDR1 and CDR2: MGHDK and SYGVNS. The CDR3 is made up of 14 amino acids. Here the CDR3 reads CASSEWGGRGGYTF. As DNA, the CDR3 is TGTGCCAGCAGTGAATGGGGGGGGCGCGGTGGCTACACCTTC.

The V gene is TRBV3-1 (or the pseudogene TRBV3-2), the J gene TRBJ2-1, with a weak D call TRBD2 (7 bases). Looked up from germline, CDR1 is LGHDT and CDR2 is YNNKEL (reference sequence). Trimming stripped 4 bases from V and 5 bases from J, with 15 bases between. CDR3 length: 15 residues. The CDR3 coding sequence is TGTGCCAGCAGCCCTTTTGGCGGGGGCAACAATGAGCAGTTCTTC. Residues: CASSPFGGGNNEQFF.

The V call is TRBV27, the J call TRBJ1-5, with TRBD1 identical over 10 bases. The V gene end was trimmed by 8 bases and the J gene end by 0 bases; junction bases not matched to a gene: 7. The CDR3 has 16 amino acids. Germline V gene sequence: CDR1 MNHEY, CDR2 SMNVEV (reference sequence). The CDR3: CASSGQGDYSNQPQHF. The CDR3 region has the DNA TGTGCCAGCTCCGGACAGGGGGATTATAGCAATCAGCCCCAGCATTTT.

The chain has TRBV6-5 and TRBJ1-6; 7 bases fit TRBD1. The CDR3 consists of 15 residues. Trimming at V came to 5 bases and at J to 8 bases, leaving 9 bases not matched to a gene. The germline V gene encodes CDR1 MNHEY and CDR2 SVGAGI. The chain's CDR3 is CASSPVAGGHSPLHF. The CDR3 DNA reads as TGTGCCAGCAGTCCGGTAGCAGGGGGGCATTCACCCCTCCACTTT.

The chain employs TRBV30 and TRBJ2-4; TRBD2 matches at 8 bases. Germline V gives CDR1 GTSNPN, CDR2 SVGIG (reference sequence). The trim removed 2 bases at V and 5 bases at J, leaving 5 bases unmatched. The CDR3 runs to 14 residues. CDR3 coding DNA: TGTGCCTGGAGTCCGCGGGGGGCCGAAAACATTCAGTACTTC. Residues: CAWSPRGAENIQYF.

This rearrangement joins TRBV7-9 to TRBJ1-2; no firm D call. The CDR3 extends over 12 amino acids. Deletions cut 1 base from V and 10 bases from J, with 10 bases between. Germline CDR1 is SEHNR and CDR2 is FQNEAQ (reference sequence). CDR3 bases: TGTGCCAGCAGCTTAGATGGGGTGGACTACACCTTC. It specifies CASSLDGVDYTF.

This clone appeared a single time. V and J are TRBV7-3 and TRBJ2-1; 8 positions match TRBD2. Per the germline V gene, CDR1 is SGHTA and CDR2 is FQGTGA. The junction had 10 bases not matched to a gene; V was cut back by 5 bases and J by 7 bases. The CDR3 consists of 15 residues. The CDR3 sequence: CASSPSGGRENEQFF. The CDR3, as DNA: TGTGCCAGCAGCCCAAGCGGGGGAAGGGAAAATGAGCAGTTCTTC.

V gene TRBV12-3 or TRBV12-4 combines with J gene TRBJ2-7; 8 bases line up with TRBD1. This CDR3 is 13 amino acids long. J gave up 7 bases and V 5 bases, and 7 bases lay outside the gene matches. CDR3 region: CASSQGQGREQYF. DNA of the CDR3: TGTGCCAGCAGTCAAGGACAGGGCCGAGAGCAGTACTTC.

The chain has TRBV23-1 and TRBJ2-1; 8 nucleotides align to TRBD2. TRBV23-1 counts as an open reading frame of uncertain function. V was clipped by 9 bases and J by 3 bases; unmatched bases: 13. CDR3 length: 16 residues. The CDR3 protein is CASPPVGGGLYNEQFF. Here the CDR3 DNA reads TGCGCCAGTCCGCCCGTCGGGGGGGGCCTCTACAATGAGCAGTTCTTC.

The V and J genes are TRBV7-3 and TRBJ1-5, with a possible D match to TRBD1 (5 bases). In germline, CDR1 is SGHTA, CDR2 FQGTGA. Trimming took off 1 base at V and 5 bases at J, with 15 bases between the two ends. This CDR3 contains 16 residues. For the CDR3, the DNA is TGTGCCAGCAGCTTAATAAGGGGCGGTTTTCATCAGCCCCAGCATTTT. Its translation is CASSLIRGGFHQPQHF.

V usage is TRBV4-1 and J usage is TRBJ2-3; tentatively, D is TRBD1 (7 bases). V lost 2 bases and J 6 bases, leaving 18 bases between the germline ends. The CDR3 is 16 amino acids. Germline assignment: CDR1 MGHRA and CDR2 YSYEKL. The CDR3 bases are TGCGCCAGCAGCCAAAGGACAGGTTTTGGGGGGGATACGCAGTATTTT. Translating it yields CASSQRTGFGGDTQYF.

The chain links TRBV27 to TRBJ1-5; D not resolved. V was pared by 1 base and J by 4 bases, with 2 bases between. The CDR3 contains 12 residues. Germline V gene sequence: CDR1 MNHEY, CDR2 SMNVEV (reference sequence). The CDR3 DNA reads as TGTGCCAGCAGTTTATTGAATCAGCCCCAGCATTTT. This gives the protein CASSLLNQPQHF.

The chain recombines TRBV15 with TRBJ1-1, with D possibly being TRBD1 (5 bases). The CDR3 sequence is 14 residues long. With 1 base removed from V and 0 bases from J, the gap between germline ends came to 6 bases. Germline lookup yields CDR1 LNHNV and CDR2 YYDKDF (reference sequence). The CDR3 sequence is CATSRGGVNTEAFF. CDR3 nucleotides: TGTGCCACCAGCAGAGGGGGGGTGAACACTGAAGCTTTCTTT.

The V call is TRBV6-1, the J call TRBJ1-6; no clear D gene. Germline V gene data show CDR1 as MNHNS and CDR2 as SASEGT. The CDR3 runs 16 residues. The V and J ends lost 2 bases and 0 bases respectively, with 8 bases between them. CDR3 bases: TGTGCCAGCAGTGAACTGGGGAGCTCCTATAATTCACCCCTCCACTTT. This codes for CASSELGSSYNSPLHF.